This entry lists 9 T cell receptor beta chains sequenced from one sample in a study of T-cell memory formation after mild COVID-19. TCRdb used MiXCR to reprocess the 5' RACE reads, holding one entry per CDR3 protein. Altogether 190,000 or so distinct CDR3 sequences are present, about a fifth being singletons, with the ten largest covering 23%. Specimen: PBMCs or a T cell subset sorted from them (not recorded which). The receptors come from an adult woman who had mild COVID-19 (a few samples of this study predate the infection). Cell type and time point are not known.

V and J are TRBV7-8 and TRBJ2-7, with D unresolved. Germline assignment: CDR1 SGHVS and CDR2 FQNEAQ. The CDR3 runs 12 residues. Deletions cut 4 bases from V and 3 bases from J, with 7 bases between. CDR3 nucleotide sequence: TGTGCCAGCAGCTACATAAGCTACGAGCAGTACTTC. Its protein is CASSYISYEQYF.

This chain joins TRBV27 and TRBJ2-3; 7 positions match TRBD2. The J segment lost 5 bases and the V segment lost 7 bases, leaving 15 bases of the junction unmatched. CDR3 length: 16 amino acids. Germline values: CDR1 MNHEY, CDR2 SMNVEV (reference sequence). The CDR3 reads CASKSTPREQEDTQYF. The CDR3, as DNA: TGTGCCAGCAAATCGACTCCGCGGGAGCAGGAAGATACGCAGTATTTT.

This clonotype was detected only a few times. This chain connects TRBV13 to TRBJ2-3; D is uncertain. Germline V gene data show CDR1 as PRHDT and CDR2 as FYEKMQ (reference sequence). This CDR3 spans 12 amino acids. V was pared by 3 bases and J by 5 bases, with 6 bases between. DNA of the CDR3: TGTGCCAGCAGCTTCCCTTTAGATACGCAGTATTTT. It yields the protein CASSFPLDTQYF.

This clonotype was observed a handful of times. The chain joins TRBV9 to TRBJ2-6; no clear D gene. The CDR3 length is 15 residues. Trimming took off 3 bases at V and 0 bases at J, with 7 bases between the two ends. Germline V gene sequence: CDR1 SGDLS, CDR2 YYNGEE. CDR3 residues: CASSEEFSGANVLTF. CDR3 in DNA: TGTGCCAGCAGCGAAGAGTTCTCTGGGGCCAACGTCCTGACTTTC.

The V call is TRBV7-9, the J call TRBJ2-7; 11 positions agree with TRBD1. This CDR3 comprises 15 residues. Per germline, CDR1 SEHNR and CDR2 FQNEAQ (reference sequence). V shed 5 bases, J shed 3 bases, and the junction held 6 bases outside the gene matches. In DNA form, the CDR3 reads TGTGCCAGCAGCCACCGGACAGGGGGCAACTACGAGCAGTACTTC. It is translated as CASSHRTGGNYEQYF.

This clonotype was seen only a few times. The chain has TRBV27 and TRBJ1-1; TRBD1 agrees at 8 bases. The ends lost 6 bases at V and 5 bases at J; junction bases unmatched: 8. From germline, CDR1 is MNHEY and CDR2 SMNVEV (reference sequence). The CDR3 has 14 residues. The CDR3 coding sequence is TGTGCCAGCAGGGATGGACAGGGTCCGACTGAAGCTTTCTTT. It translates to CASRDGQGPTEAFF.

The rearrangement joins TRBV2 to TRBJ2-7; no clear D gene. Germline CDR1 reads SNHLY; CDR2 reads FYNNEI. The length of the CDR3 is 12 residues. Trimming removed 7 bases from V and 0 bases from J, with 7 bases in between. The CDR3 sequence is CASKITSYEQYF. CDR3 coding DNA: TGTGCCAGCAAGATAACCTCCTACGAGCAGTACTTC. Drawing the rest from reference TRBV2 and TRBJ2-7, the complete variable domain is EPEVTQTPSHQVTQMGQEVILRCVPISNHLYFYWYRQILGQKVEFLVSFYNNEISEKSEIFDDQFSVERPDGSNFTLKIRSTKLEDSAMYFCASKITSYEQYFGPGTRLTVT.

The V call is TRBV29-1, the J call TRBJ2-2; the D gene is possibly TRBD2 (5 bases). The CDR3 extends over 14 amino acids. From germline, CDR1 is SQVTM and CDR2 ANQGSEA. V was clipped by 7 bases and J by 5 bases, with 17 bases between them. The CDR3 nucleotides are TGCAGCGCCGAAAGCGGAGTCAGAACCGGGGAGCTGTTTTTT. Translation: CSAESGVRTGELFF.

The chain employs TRBV4-1 and TRBJ1-1; D is perhaps TRBD1 (6 bases). Germline CDR1 MGHRA, CDR2 YSYEKL. Trimming cost V 3 bases and J 0 bases, with 29 bases left between them. The CDR3 consists of 21 residues. The CDR3 loop reads CASSHPKRGGGGGRVNTEAFF. The CDR3 coding sequence is TGCGCCAGCAGCCACCCTAAGAGGGGAGGAGGAGGGGGTAGGGTGAACACTGAAGCTTTCTTT.